This TCR beta chain was captured by sequencing in a study of cytomegalovirus exposure and HLA in healthy donors (dated by TCRdb to about 2017). Background on the whole study: An earlier analysis of roughly 610 of the donors reported 250 to 350 Gb of sequence data and roughly 120 million unique TCR beta sequences obtained from about 179 million T cells. Rather than drawing on any new phenotypic data, the later analysis identified candidate immune exposures from TCR beta sequences and the way those sequences occurred across donors. The number of donors typed differed by locus, with 629-630 for A, B, C, DRB1 and DQB1, roughly 520 for DQA1, 606 for DPA1, and under 490 for DPB1. About 300 gigabases of sequencing data and 70 million to 85 million unique TCR sequences were included in an early release covering around 650 HLA-typed donors. Donor age, sex, ethnicity and CMV serostatus were compiled together with the repertoire data. A later genetic analysis used genome-wide SNP genotypes for about 55% of the 666 donors, treating that subset as a discovery cohort. An earlier analysis of approximately 500 of the donors applied high-throughput TCR beta sequencing to assess whether each TCR beta V gene segment acted as functional or pseudogenic. High-throughput TCR immunosequencing, statistical association of individual TCRs with disease status, and machine learning were combined to predict cytomegalovirus infection status. Every discovery cohort repertoire had been produced on one sequencing platform. Both class I and class II loci were covered by HLA typing, at four-digit resolution. Across approximately 420 genotyped donors of the cohort, an average of approximately 200,000 unique TCR beta nucleotide sequences per donor were sequenced, and roughly a sixth of those sequences were non-productive. A later analysis re-analyzed previously published TCR beta repertoires from 660 or so donors and added high-resolution HLA genotyping to study TCR occurrence patterns. Five DR-DQ haplotypes were treated as single units for association and clustering because of strong linkage in the cohort. Along with the approximately 670-subject first cohort, a separate validation cohort of over 90 different subjects was used. The study profiled the T cell repertoires of hundreds of subjects by immunosequencing and related them to cytomegalovirus serostatus. The aim of the study was to test whether cataloging public T cell receptors could identify signatures of past pathogen exposure. Of the approximately 400 genotyped donors, around 81% fell in the genetic ancestry cluster associated with self-reported Caucasian donors. The investigation overall reported the following: The authors suggested that the approach could potentially be generalized to other disease states and immunological phenotypes. Most CMV-associated TCR beta chains appeared to be HLA-restricted in a later analysis, and the HLA associations seemed to be driven largely by CMV exposure. Cytomegalovirus status was reported to be diagnosed by the classifier with high specificity and sensitivity in both the original and validation cohorts. The 87-base-pair reads could not distinguish some IMGT-functional V segments, including TRBV6-2 and TRBV6-3, so those segments were excluded. In a later analysis, HLA-associated TCR beta chains were found to be more clonally expanded and to have lower generation probabilities than equally common non-associated chains. The study listed 164 TCR beta chains as associated with cytomegalovirus. Most TCR sequences were observed very rarely across donors, whereas some public TCRs were present in many individuals. Presence/absence analyses assumed roughly uniform sequencing depth across donors, an assumption that may not hold. A later analysis found that TCR association rates varied across HLA loci, with DRB1 alleles showing the most associated TCRs and HLA-C alleles the fewest. According to a later analysis, parvovirus B19, influenza, CMV and Epstein-Barr virus appeared linked to several top co-occurrence clusters. Compared with the approximately 600-donor mean, donors in an Asian-associated ancestry cluster had fewer N-insertions in productive TCRs, according to a later genetic analysis. Correlated functional status among segregating V segments might reflect linkage disequilibrium, but an unknown experimental factor could not be ruled out. In an earlier analysis of 587 of the donors, most TCR beta V segments appeared in productive rearrangements about 87% or about 30% of the time, broadly matching IMGT annotations. An association between a missense DCLRE1C variant and V-gene and J-gene trimming of TCR beta chains was found in a later genetic analysis and replicated in an independent cohort. Because counts were too low, roughly 18 rarely observed V segments, including chromosome 9 orphons, were left out of the earlier analysis of roughly 600 of the donors. A cluster of highly shared sequence variants was judged likely to represent a technical artifact of the sequencing pipeline. When HLA alleles, especially DR and DQ, strongly co-occurred, attributing TCR associations to individual alleles was difficult. In a later analysis, 16,951 TCR beta sequences were associated with specific HLA alleles at a false discovery rate of 0.05. A further reported finding was that TCR beta sequences accurately predicted the HLA-A and HLA-B alleles for most subjects in the first cohort. In this cohort, only TCR beta chains were sequenced, and detectable features were limited by the absence of alpha or paired-chain data. Because HLA typing was unavailable for some donors at each locus, only the typed subset was used in association tests. CMV serostatus was the only immune exposure information available for the cohort. In vitro tests confirmed that a few of the cytomegalovirus-associated TCR beta chains recognize cytomegalovirus antigens.

Taken from cysteine to phenylalanine, the CDR3 has 14 residues. CDR3 DNA is the only sequence kept; it has 42 bases, read in frame from the first base. V sheds 5 bases and J sheds 2 bases, leaving 12 bases between their ends. From a lookup of the germline V gene, CDR1 and CDR2 are SGHTA and FQGNSA. Preparation of the library involved the immunoSEQ multiplex PCR assay. For the multiplex PCR, a mixture combining 60 forward primers for TCR Vbeta segments and 13 reverse primers for TCR Jbeta segments was used. The CDR3 region of rearranged TCR beta genes was amplified from genomic DNA by a multiplex PCR assay. The amplified TCR beta libraries were sequenced on the Illumina HiSeq System as 87-base-pair reads. The authors processed their data as follows. Across the roughly 670 repertoires, a later analysis counted tens of millions of unique TCR beta chains, around 10 million of which were shared by at least two donors. A nearest-neighbor algorithm error-corrected the raw reads and collapsed the reads into unique sequences, merging closely related sequences to remove PCR and sequencing errors. CDR3 sequences were aligned to IMGT reference sequences to assign V, D and J gene segments. Each retained sequence needed at least a six-nucleotide match to both a V gene segment and a J gene segment. A rearrangement was called productive if the CDR3 had no stop codons and remained in frame with V and J, and every other rearrangement was called non-productive. CDR3 was defined by IMGT convention, running from the second conserved V-encoded cysteine to the conserved J-encoded phenylalanine. In an earlier analysis of approximately 590 of the donors, sequences lacking an unambiguous match to a single V gene segment were excluded. In an earlier analysis of several hundred of the donors, a V segment was called functional when productive rearrangements were above 56.7%, and segregating when the standard deviation between donors exceeded 5%. A statistical classification framework was built for diagnosing cytomegalovirus status from the catalog of TCR beta chain sequences. A later analysis assigned V and J genes by comparing TCR nucleotide sequences with IMGT/GENE-DB human TR gene sequences. A later analysis assigned CDR3 sequences and most-parsimonious VDJ recombination scenarios with the TCRdist pipeline. A later analysis defined each TCR beta chain by its CDR3 amino acid sequence plus V-gene family, and excluded reads lacking a unique V-gene family. As a way to deal with suspected cross-contamination and a sequencing artifact, a later analysis dropped roughly 620 nucleotide sequences that were highly shared and had low generation probability. For each public chain, a later analysis derived a clonal expansion index from normalized ranks of inferred template counts within each repertoire. A later analysis computed generation probabilities with a VDJ recombination model fitted to out-of-frame rearrangements, and checked the results against IGoR. In a later analysis, hypergeometric tests were used to score TCR-TCR, TCR-HLA and TCR-CMV co-occurrence, with a repertoire-size bias correction applied to TCR pairs. A later analysis estimated false discovery rates by permuting HLA or CMV assignments 20 times. In a later analysis, co-occurring TCRs were grouped using DBSCAN, and TCRdist sequence similarity was added for clustering within HLA-allele-positive subsets. For co-occurrence clustering, repertoires with fewer than 30,000 or more than 120,000 public chains were excluded, along with roughly five repertoires with anomalous nucleotide sharing. TCRdb limited this immuneACCESS table to in-frame rearrangements with V and J called. A share of clones is missing; checked studies link under half to unresolved V genes, and the rest is unexplained. Clone size and the V and J calls come from that table; the DNA yielded D and trimming. The sample table shows more than 200,000 clones, and roughly 85% are seen once. The ten biggest clones cover 1.5% to 2% of the sample.

In total, about 650 healthy bone marrow donors made up the cohort. At the time of sampling, every cohort member was nominally healthy, though immune exposures that went unrecorded were likely present. The donor was CMV seronegative and was included in the group of over 300 seronegative cohort members. Each donor provided a peripheral blood sample, and peripheral blood mononuclear cells were used for TCR beta sequencing. The Qiagen DNeasy Blood Extraction Kit was used to extract genomic DNA from the blood cell samples. This clone was counted once. Its antigen is unknown. It has no much larger one-base neighbor in the sample; base qualities were not kept.

The chain is encoded by TRBV7-2 joined to TRBJ2-5; TRBD2 could be the D gene, as 5 bases match. The TCR sequence derives from a male donor in good health and CMV-seronegative. What was sequenced was PBMCs. The DNA sequence is given as TGTGCCAGCAGCCTCCCAGGACTGCAAGAGACCCAGTACTTC. Translated, this is CASSLPGLQETQYF.